Shown below are 25 T cell receptor beta chains from a single sample sequenced in a study of blood T cell repertoires in COVID-19. Sequenced by immunoSEQ multiplex PCR; TCRdb stores in-frame clones only, minus some. Of about 190,000 clones detected, around 86% appear once; the ten largest clones hold 6.5% to 8.5%. Material: peripheral blood. Receptors were obtained from a man aged 35 to 55 with acute or convalescent COVID-19.

The chain joins TRBV12-3 or TRBV12-4 to TRBJ1-4; D not certain. The CDR3 spans 12 residues. Trimming pared 8 bases from V and 5 bases from J, leaving 9 bases between. The CDR3 loop reads CASGRGNEKLFF. DNA of the CDR3: TGTGCCAGCGGGCGGGGAAATGAAAAACTGTTTTTT.

The chain links TRBV14 to TRBJ2-4; 10 bases are shared with TRBD2. CDR1 and CDR2 (germline): SGHDN, FVKESK. The CDR3 consists of 16 residues. With 0 bases clipped from V and 9 bases from J, the junction kept 8 bases outside the gene matches. In DNA, the CDR3 is TGTGCCAGCAGCCAAGATGTCCTAGCGGGGGCAGGCATTCAGTACTTC. As protein: CASSQDVLAGAGIQYF.

This chain joins TRBV14 and TRBJ1-2, with TRBD1 matching over 12 bases. The V and J ends lost 1 base and 2 bases, in that order; junction bases with no gene match: 8. The CDR3 has 18 residues. Looked up from germline, CDR1 is SGHDN and CDR2 is FVKESK. The CDR3 protein is CASSQGWDRGQRNYGYTF. The CDR3, as DNA: TGTGCCAGCAGCCAAGGATGGGACAGGGGGCAGAGGAACTATGGCTACACCTTC.

The chain carries TRBV18 and TRBJ2-5, with 10 bases lining up with TRBD1. The V gene's germline CDR1 is KGHSH and CDR2 LQKENI. CDR3 length: 14 residues. Trimming cost V 2 bases and J 5 bases; bases outside gene matches: 2. CDR3 in amino acids: CASSPGTGAETQYF. CDR3 sequence (DNA): TGTGCCAGCTCACCAGGGACAGGGGCGGAGACCCAGTACTTC.

The table lists this clone with a count of one. The rearrangement uses TRBV4-1 and TRBJ2-7; TRBD2 aligns across 9 bases. Germline CDR1 reads MGHRA; CDR2 reads YSYEKL. The CDR3 consists of 16 residues. J lost 4 bases, V lost 3 bases, and 10 bases had no gene match. The CDR3 nucleotides read TGCGCCAGCAGCCATGATAGCGGGGGCACCGGGTACGAGCAGTACTTC. It encodes CASSHDSGGTGYEQYF.

This chain joins TRBV2 and TRBJ2-3; weak D call: TRBD2 (6 bases). The CDR3 is 13 residues long. Germline V gene sequence: CDR1 SNHLY, CDR2 FYNNEI. V lost 6 bases to trimming and J lost 7 bases, with 14 bases between them. CDR3 sequence: CASSLGRSNTQYF. The CDR3 DNA follows: TGTGCCAGCAGCTTGGGGAGGTCAAATACGCAGTATTTT.

The CDR3 here is CASIGGFNQPQHF. The CDR3 DNA reads TGTGCCAGTATCGGGGGGTTCAATCAGCCCCAGCATTTT. The chain joins TRBV19 to TRBJ1-5; D perhaps matches TRBD1 (5 bases). Deletions cut 7 bases from V and 3 bases from J, with 10 bases between. Germline CDR1 and CDR2: LNHDA and SQIVND (reference sequence). The CDR3 sequence is 13 residues long.

The chain joins TRBV10-1 to TRBJ2-3; perhaps TRBD2 as D (5 bases). This CDR3 contains 15 residues. Germline V gene data show CDR1 as WNHNN and CDR2 as SYGVQD (reference sequence). V shed 8 bases and J shed 0 bases, with 15 bases lying between them. The DNA for the CDR3 is TGCGCCAGCGGATATAGCGTCTCTAGCACAGATACGCAGTATTTT. The encoded protein is CASGYSVSSTDTQYF.

This chain uses TRBV7-9 with TRBJ1-1; TRBD1 might be the D (6 bases). The CDR3 has 13 residues. V lost 3 bases and J 8 bases, leaving 13 bases between the germline ends. The V gene's germline CDR1 is SEHNR and CDR2 FQNEAQ (reference sequence). The CDR3 reads CASSFRTDFEAFF. The DNA for the CDR3 is TGTGCCAGCAGCTTCCGGACAGATTTCGAAGCTTTCTTT.

The V and J genes are TRBV5-1 and TRBJ1-2, with D possibly matching TRBD1 (6 bases). This CDR3 region has 14 residues. The V end lost 4 bases, the J end lost 7 bases, and 17 bases lay between the germline ends. Germline CDR1 SGHRS, CDR2 YFSETQ. Here the CDR3 reads CASSLETGTAGYTF. The CDR3 DNA follows: TGCGCCAGCAGCCTAGAAACAGGGACGGCTGGCTACACCTTC.

In regard to this clone: The sample contains more than one DNA sequence encoding this CDR3. The genes are TRBV18 and TRBJ1-5; TRBD1 might be the D (5 bases). The CDR3 length is 13 residues. CDR1 is KGHSH, CDR2 LQKENI, per germline. V was cut by 3 bases and J by 5 bases, with 8 bases left in between. DNA for the CDR3: TGTGCCAGCTCACCGGGCAGGGATCAGCCCCAGCATTTT. It encodes CASSPGRDQPQHF.

The chain links TRBV13 to TRBJ1-1; TRBD1 might be the D (6 bases). CDR3 length equals 15 residues. CDR1 PRHDT and CDR2 FYEKMQ come from the germline V gene (reference sequence). V lost 0 bases to trimming and J lost 3 bases, with 11 bases between them. As DNA, the CDR3 is TGTGCCAGCAGCTTAGGCCTAGGGGGTGACACTGAAGCTTTCTTT. It is translated as CASSLGLGGDTEAFF. Looking up the rest from reference TRBV13 and TRBJ1-1 gives the full variable domain: AAGVIQSPRHLIKEKRETATLKCYPIPRHDTVYWYQQGPGQDPQFLISFYEKMQSDKGSIPDRFSAQQFSDYHSELNMSSLELGDSALYFCASSLGLGGDTEAFFGQGTRLTVV.

The chain couples TRBV7-8 to TRBJ1-2; no firm D call. This CDR3 is built from 12 residues. Deletions cut 5 bases from V and 8 bases from J, with 12 bases between. In germline, CDR1 is SGHVS, CDR2 FQNEAQ. CDR3 residues: CASSRAIIGYTF. The CDR3 coding sequence is TGTGCCAGCAGCCGGGCCATTATAGGCTACACCTTC.

V is TRBV7-9 and J is TRBJ2-7, with 8 bases aligning to TRBD1. The ends lost 4 bases at V and 5 bases at J; junction bases unmatched: 10. Germline CDR1 and CDR2: SEHNR and FQNEAQ (reference sequence). CDR3 length equals 15 residues. The CDR3 sequence is CASSSSGTGPDEQYF. Written as DNA, the CDR3 is TGTGCCAGCAGCTCGTCCGGGACAGGCCCCGACGAGCAGTACTTC.

The V call is TRBV10-3, the J call TRBJ2-5; 8 bases are shared with TRBD2. The CDR3 is 14 residues long. Looked up from germline, CDR1 is ENHRY and CDR2 is SYGVKD. Trimming removed 3 bases from V and 9 bases from J; junction bases left unmatched: 9. The CDR3 reads CAISDPGTSLAQYF. The CDR3 region has the DNA TGTGCCATCAGTGATCCCGGGACTAGTCTGGCCCAGTACTTC.

The chain recombines TRBV4-1 with TRBJ1-2, with a weak D call TRBD1 (6 bases). This CDR3 contains 16 residues. Germline V gives CDR1 MGHRA, CDR2 YSYEKL. Trimming stripped 2 bases from V and 1 base from J, with 14 bases between. CDR3 protein: CASSQPRGGLNYGYTF. The CDR3 nucleotides read TGCGCCAGCAGCCAACCCCGGGGGGGGCTTAACTATGGCTACACCTTC.

The chain has TRBV28 and TRBJ1-1; the D is unclear. The CDR3 covers 14 residues. Trimming left V 5 bases short and J 0 bases short, with 10 bases between. Germline-derived CDR1 and CDR2 are MDHEN and SYDVKM. The CDR3 nucleotides read TGTGCCAGCAGTCCCCCAGGATTGAACACTGAAGCTTTCTTT. This translates into CASSPPGLNTEAFF. The entire variable domain, with the rest obtained from reference TRBV28 and TRBJ1-1, is as follows: DVKVTQSSRYLVKRTGEKVFLECVQDMDHENMFWYRQDPGLGLRLIYFSYDVKMKEKGDIPEGYSVSREKKERFSLILESASTNQTSMYLCASSPPGLNTEAFFGQGTRLTVV.

The chain employs TRBV27 and TRBJ2-7; possibly TRBD2 for D (6 bases). Trimming took 0 bases from V and 2 from J, leaving 14 bases between them. Germline loops: CDR1 MNHEY, CDR2 SMNVEV (reference sequence). The CDR3 is 16 amino acids. The CDR3 protein is CASSLSAEGLTYEQYF. The CDR3 DNA reads TGTGCCAGCAGTTTATCTGCGGAGGGGCTGACCTACGAGCAGTACTTC.

The gene calls are TRBV5-7 and TRBJ2-7, with TRBD2 matching over 7 bases. TRBV5-7 is identified as an open reading frame with a role that is uncertain. The CDR3 contains 15 residues. Losses at the gene ends were 2 bases for V and 6 bases for J; bases not matched to a gene: 11. CDR3 in DNA: TGTGCCAGCAGCTTACCCCAGCGGGGCATTGGCGAGCAGTACTTC. It translates to CASSLPQRGIGEQYF.

This chain joins TRBV30 and TRBJ1-2, with D unresolved. V was cut by 5 bases and J by 5 bases, with 21 bases left in between. The CDR3 spans 15 residues. The germline V gene encodes CDR1 GTSNPN and CDR2 SVGIG (reference sequence). CDR3 in DNA: TGTGCCTGGGGGAATGACGGGATGATAGCGTATGGCTACACCTTC. It encodes CAWGNDGMIAYGYTF. Full variable domain (missing parts from reference TRBV30 and TRBJ1-2): SQTIHQWPATLVQPVGSPLSLECTVEGTSNPNLYWYRQAAGRGLQLLFYSVGIGQISSEVPQNLSASRPQDRQFILSSKKLLLSDSGFYLCAWGNDGMIAYGYTFGSGTRLTVV.

The genes are TRBV30 and TRBJ2-5; 7 bases align to TRBD1. Unmatched junction bases numbered 10, after V lost 2 bases and J lost 7 bases. The CDR3 extends over 14 amino acids. Germline V lookup: CDR1 GTSNPN, CDR2 SVGIG (reference sequence). This CDR3 is CAWSPGTAVGTQYF. CDR3 bases: TGTGCCTGGAGTCCTGGGACAGCCGTGGGGACCCAGTACTTC.

The chain uses TRBV27 and TRBJ1-2, with TRBD1 identical over 7 bases. Germline V gene sequence: CDR1 MNHEY, CDR2 SMNVEV (reference sequence). This CDR3 region has 12 residues. V lost 6 bases and J lost 4; bases outside the gene matches: 2. CDR3 DNA: TGTGCCAGCAGGGGGACAGTCTATGGCTACACCTTC. It encodes CASRGTVYGYTF.

V usage is TRBV10-2 and J usage is TRBJ1-4; D unresolved. V was pared by 0 bases and J by 8 bases, with 4 bases between. Germline lookup yields CDR1 WSHSY and CDR2 SAAADI. The CDR3 loop spans 12 amino acids. The CDR3 spells CASSESEEKLFF. The CDR3, as DNA: TGCGCCAGCAGTGAGTCGGAGGAAAAACTGTTTTTT.

The chain joins TRBV29-1 to TRBJ2-5, with 11 bases fitting TRBD1. CDR3 length: 17 residues. Germline V CDR1 and CDR2: SQVTM, ANQGSEA. The ends lost 6 bases at V and 6 bases at J; junction bases unmatched: 18. CDR3 sequence (DNA): TGCAGCGTCGGGGATGACCCCCGGGACAGGGGGGACAAGACCCAGTACTTC. It translates to CSVGDDPRDRGDKTQYF.

This chain joins TRBV6-5 and TRBJ1-2; 9 bases agree with TRBD1. CDR1 MNHEY and CDR2 SVGAGI come from the germline V gene. This CDR3 contains 14 residues. Unmatched junction bases numbered 9, after V lost 6 bases and J lost 7 bases. In nucleotides, the CDR3 is TGTGCCAGCAGCAGGGGACAGGGCAGGGCTGGCTACACCTTC. This gives the protein CASSRGQGRAGYTF.